This T cell receptor beta chain is from a study of blood T cell repertoires in COVID-19. Turning to the study itself: Material from acute and convalescent COVID-19 was sourced from the United States, Italy and Spain. PBMCs, B-cell-depleted T cells, or T cells provided the cDNA or gDNA that made up the material.

V shed 2 bases and J shed 4 bases, with 6 bases lying between them. This CDR3 contains 13 residues. Germline CDR1 MDHEN, CDR2 SYDVKM. In the study's own analysis: Scientists estimated how many nucleated cells there were by amplifying reference gene primers. Profiled with immunoSEQ multiplex PCR; TCRdb holds only in-frame clones, not every one. That table supplies the V and J calls and clone size; D and trimming were determined from the DNA. The table shows 30,000 to 40,000 clones, with nearly 80% occurring only once. The sequencing sample was made of peripheral blood. The source of this sequence is a man older than 75 with acute or convalescent COVID-19. The J gene is TRBJ1-5, the V gene TRBV28, with TRBD1 as a possible D gene (6 bases). The CDR3 spells CASSLTGNQPQHF. CDR3 DNA sequence: TGTGCCAGCAGTTTAACAGGGAATCAGCCCCAGCATTTT.